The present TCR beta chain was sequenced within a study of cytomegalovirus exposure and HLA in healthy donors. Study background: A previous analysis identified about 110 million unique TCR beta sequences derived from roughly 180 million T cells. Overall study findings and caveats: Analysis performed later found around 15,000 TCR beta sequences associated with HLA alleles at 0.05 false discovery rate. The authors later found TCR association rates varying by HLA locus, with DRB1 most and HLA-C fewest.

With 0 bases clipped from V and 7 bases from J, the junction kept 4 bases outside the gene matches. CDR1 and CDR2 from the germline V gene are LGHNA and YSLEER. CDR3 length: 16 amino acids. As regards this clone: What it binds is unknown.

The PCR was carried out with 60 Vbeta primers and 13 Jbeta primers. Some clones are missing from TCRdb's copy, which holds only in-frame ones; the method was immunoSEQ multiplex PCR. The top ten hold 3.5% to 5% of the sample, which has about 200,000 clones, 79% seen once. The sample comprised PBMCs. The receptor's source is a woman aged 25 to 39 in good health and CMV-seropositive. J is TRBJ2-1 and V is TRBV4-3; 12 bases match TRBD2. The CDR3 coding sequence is TGCGCCAGCAGCCAAGATTTGACTAGCGGGAGTAATGAGCAGTTCTTC. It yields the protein CASSQDLTSGSNEQFF.